The 2 T cell receptor beta chains listed next were all sequenced from one sample in a study of blood T cell repertoires in COVID-19. Using immunoSEQ multiplex PCR, the repertoire was profiled, and TCRdb retains in-frame clones only, with some absent. The sample records roughly 300,000 clones, 85% to 90% being singletons. Sample: peripheral blood. The source of these receptors is a woman aged 40 to 49 who had recovered from COVID-19.

This clone was picked up one time. This chain uses TRBV4-1 with TRBJ1-1, with a weak D call TRBD1 (6 bases). V was clipped by 3 bases and J by 1 base, with 21 bases between them. The V gene's germline CDR1 is MGHRA and CDR2 YSYEKL. The CDR3 runs to 18 residues. Here the CDR3 DNA reads TGCGCCAGCAGCCATATTCCCCGCGCGGGGGCCAAGAACACTGAAGCTTTCTTT. Protein: CASSHIPRAGAKNTEAFF.

The gene calls are TRBV7-6 and TRBJ2-1; TRBD2 agrees at 7 bases. The germline V gene encodes CDR1 SGHVS and CDR2 FNYEAQ. The CDR3 is 17 residues long. With 2 bases clipped from V and 0 bases from J, the junction kept 7 bases outside the gene matches. The CDR3: CASSLSSRGNSYNEQFF. The CDR3 bases are TGTGCCAGCAGCTTAAGCTCGCGGGGGAACTCCTACAATGAGCAGTTCTTC.